One and the same sample provided the 26 T cell receptor beta chains below, sequenced in a study of human T cells and chemical hapten exposure. Each CDR3 protein gets one entry after TCRdb re-called the RACE reads with MiXCR. The top ten clones hold about 2.3% of a sample with 150,000 to 200,000 distinct CDR3 sequences, roughly a quarter of them seen once. Described time point: patch test 3, about 24 weeks after DPC sensitization. Stated treatment: therapeutic diphenylcyclopropenone sensitization with weekly scalp DPC. The sample was whole blood, taken in connection with sensitization to the hapten diphenylcyclopropenone (DPC). The receptor source for this set is a woman aged 40-49 years with alopecia areata. Some clones in this sample may be carry-over from other donors' samples.

This clonotype appeared a few times. This rearrangement joins TRBV20-1 to TRBJ2-1; weak D call: TRBD2 (5 bases). V lost 6 bases and J 0 bases, leaving 12 bases between the germline ends. This CDR3 region has 14 residues. In germline, CDR1 is DFQATT, CDR2 SNEGSKA (reference sequence). CDR3 region: CSALAPSSYNEQFF. The CDR3 nucleotides read TGCAGTGCGTTAGCGCCGAGCTCCTACAATGAGCAGTTCTTC.

This rearrangement joins TRBV6-6 to TRBJ2-6, with 7 positions matching TRBD1. Germline assignment: CDR1 MNHNY and CDR2 SVGAGI (reference sequence). V trimming: 6 bases; J trimming: 4 bases; junction bases outside the gene matches: 6. There are 15 residues in the CDR3. Here the CDR3 DNA reads TGTGCCAGCAGAGACAGGGCGGCCGGGGCCAACGTCCTGACTTTC. Protein: CASRDRAAGANVLTF.

This clonotype has only a few counts. CDR3 loop: CASSPGTNYNEQFF. CDR3 in DNA: TGTGCCAGCAGTCCAGGGACAAACTACAATGAGCAGTTCTTC. This sequence joins TRBV5-4 and TRBJ2-1; TRBD1 is a possible D gene (6 bases). Germline CDR1 is SGHNT and CDR2 is YYREEE (reference sequence). This CDR3 is built from 14 residues. The V end lost 5 bases, the J end lost 3 bases, and 12 bases lay between the germline ends.

This clonotype occurred many times. The chain employs TRBV29-1 and TRBJ2-7, with 8 bases matching TRBD1. Trimming took 4 bases from V and 4 from J; bases not matched to a gene: 9. The germline CDR1 and CDR2 sequences are SQVTM and ANQGSEA. This CDR3 is built from 14 residues. CDR3 protein: CSVVRPGTGYEQYF. The CDR3 DNA follows: TGCAGCGTTGTGCGCCCCGGGACAGGATACGAGCAGTACTTC.

The chain has TRBV12-3 or TRBV12-4 and TRBJ2-7; 8 bases fit TRBD1. With 5 bases clipped from V and 3 bases from J, the junction kept 6 bases outside the gene matches. The CDR3 sequence is 14 residues long. The CDR3 DNA is TGTGCCAGCAGTCGAACGGGACAGGTCTACGAGCAGTACTTC. Protein product: CASSRTGQVYEQYF.

The chain is built from TRBV7-3 and TRBJ2-2; possibly TRBD2 for D (6 bases). V lost 4 bases and J 6 bases, leaving 9 bases between the germline ends. CDR1 SGHTA and CDR2 FQGTGA come from the germline V gene. The CDR3 covers 13 residues. CDR3 DNA: TGTGCCAGCAGCTCTGGAGGGCCCGGGGAGCTGTTTTTT. It yields the protein CASSSGGPGELFF.

This clonotype was seen a few times. V and J are TRBV29-1 and TRBJ2-3; tentatively, D is TRBD1 (6 bases). Germline V gene lookup returns CDR1 SQVTM and CDR2 ANQGSEA. There are 11 residues in the CDR3. The germline V and J ends were trimmed by 6 bases and 5 bases, with 9 bases remaining between them. The chain's CDR3 is CSVGARDTQYF. DNA of the CDR3: TGCAGCGTGGGGGCAAGAGATACGCAGTATTTT.

V and J are TRBV7-9 and TRBJ1-1; a weak D match, TRBD1 (6 bases). This CDR3 has 12 residues. V lost 5 bases and J 4 bases, leaving 8 bases between the germline ends. Germline V CDR1 and CDR2: SEHNR, FQNEAQ (reference sequence). The CDR3 reads CASSPDSTEAFF. The CDR3 DNA reads as TGTGCCAGCAGCCCGGACAGCACTGAAGCTTTCTTT. The complete variable domain, with remaining parts taken from reference TRBV7-9 and TRBJ1-1, reads DTGVSQNPRHKITKRGQNVTFRCDPISEHNRLYWYRQTLGQGPEFLTYFQNEAQLEKSRLLSDRFSAERPKGSFSTLEIQRTEQGDSAMYLCASSPDSTEAFFGQGTRLTVV.

This clonotype was observed a few times. V and J are TRBV5-1 and TRBJ2-3; D is undetermined. With 7 bases removed from V and 6 bases from J, the gap between germline ends came to 21 bases. Germline CDR1 reads SGHRS; CDR2 reads YFSETQ. The CDR3 length is 15 residues. Written as DNA, the CDR3 is TGCGCCAGCCACCAAGGGCAGGTCCCCCACGATACGCAGTATTTT. It codes for CASHQGQVPHDTQYF.

This clonotype has a handful of counts. This chain uses TRBV29-1 with TRBJ2-1; 8 bases fit TRBD2. CDR3 length: 16 amino acids. Losses at the gene ends were 6 bases for V and 8 bases for J; bases not matched to a gene: 18. Germline lookup yields CDR1 SQVTM and CDR2 ANQGSEA. CDR3 protein: CSVVGLAGFRGDEQFF. CDR3 nucleotides: TGCAGCGTCGTTGGGCTAGCGGGTTTCCGAGGGGATGAGCAGTTCTTC.

This clonotype was seen repeatedly, ten times or more. The chain couples TRBV29-1 to TRBJ1-4, with D tentatively TRBD1 (5 bases). The CDR3 length is 13 residues. The germline V gene has CDR1 SQVTM and CDR2 ANQGSEA. V was clipped by 7 bases and J by 0 bases, with 9 bases between them. Here the CDR3 DNA reads TGCAGCGCCGGGGCTGCAACTAATGAAAAACTGTTTTTT. Protein product: CSAGAATNEKLFF.

The chain is built from TRBV7-3 and TRBJ2-1, with D possibly being TRBD1 or TRBD2 (5 bases each). Germline assignment: CDR1 SGHTA and CDR2 FQGTGA. The CDR3 is 14 amino acids. The ends were cut back, 2 bases at V and 6 bases at J, with 11 bases in the middle. The CDR3 DNA reads as TGTGCCAGCAGCTTAGGGGCCGGGGCCAATGAGCAGTTCTTC. This translates into CASSLGAGANEQFF. The full variable domain, its missing parts supplied by reference TRBV7-3 and TRBJ2-1, is GAGVSQTPSNKVTEKGKYVELRCDPISGHTALYWYRQSLGQGPEFLIYFQGTGAADDSGLPNDRFFAVRPEGSVSTLKIQRTERGDSAVYLCASSLGAGANEQFFGPGTRLTVL.

The genes are TRBV7-2 and TRBJ2-3; 8 bases are shared with TRBD2. The CDR3 is 16 residues long. CDR1 is SGHTA, CDR2 FQGNSA, per germline. After removal of 4 bases from V and 6 bases from J, the junction contained 12 bases not matched to a gene. The CDR3, as DNA: TGTGCCAGCAGCTCCGGGGGGGCTTGGGGGAGGGATACGCAGTATTTT. It encodes CASSSGGAWGRDTQYF.

This clonotype was seen at least ten times. CDR3 residues: CASIMNTEAFF. CDR3 in DNA: TGTGCCAGCATAATGAACACTGAAGCTTTCTTT. The V gene is TRBV6-5, the J gene TRBJ1-1; D is undetermined. Germline CDR1 reads MNHEY; CDR2 reads SVGAGI. Between the trimmed V and J ends, which lost 7 bases and 0 bases, there was a span of 3 bases. The CDR3 has 11 amino acids.

The J gene is TRBJ2-2, the V gene TRBV6-2 or TRBV6-3; TRBD2 might be the D (5 bases). The length of the CDR3 is 18 residues. Trimming took off 0 bases at V and 4 bases at J, with 18 bases between the two ends. Germline V CDR1 and CDR2: MNHEY, SVGEGT. The CDR3 bases are TGTGCCAGCAGTTACTCTTCCTCGCCTCCGGCGGGCACCGGGGAGCTGTTTTTT. Its translation: CASSYSSSPPAGTGELFF.

The gene calls are TRBV20-1 and TRBJ2-5; D remains ambiguous. This CDR3 has 14 residues. Per germline, CDR1 DFQATT and CDR2 SNEGSKA (reference sequence). Trimming left V 3 bases short and J 5 bases short, with 16 bases between. CDR3 region: CSASRSSSEETQYF. CDR3 in DNA: TGCAGTGCTAGCAGGTCCTCTTCGGAGGAGACCCAGTACTTC.

V gene TRBV12-3 or TRBV12-4 combines with J gene TRBJ2-7, with 7 bases that match TRBD2. V was clipped by 5 bases and J by 2 bases; unmatched bases: 9. CDR3 length equals 15 residues. CDR3 sequence reads: CASSGSGTNPYEQYF. In DNA form, the CDR3 reads TGTGCCAGCAGTGGATCCGGGACTAATCCCTACGAGCAGTACTTC.

The rearrangement links TRBV20-1 to TRBJ2-7; D ambiguous. The germline V gene encodes CDR1 DFQATT and CDR2 SNEGSKA (reference sequence). CDR3 length: 13 residues. V shed 5 bases and J shed 0 bases, with 11 bases lying between them. CDR3 nucleotides: TGCAGTGCTTTGGCTACCTCCTCCTACGAGCAGTACTTC. This encodes CSALATSSYEQYF.

This clonotype was seen once. CDR3 sequence (DNA): TGTGCCAGCAGGGGGGGCAAAAACATTCAGTACTTC. Protein: CASRGGKNIQYF. The chain is built from TRBV28 and TRBJ2-4; D possibly corresponds to TRBD2 (6 bases). V lost 6 bases, J lost 3 bases, and 6 bases lay in between. CDR1 and CDR2 (germline): MDHEN, SYDVKM. This CDR3 contains 12 residues.

This clonotype was recorded at least ten times. J is TRBJ1-5 and V is TRBV27, with TRBD1 as a possible D gene (5 bases). The CDR3 is 15 residues long. The germline V gene has CDR1 MNHEY and CDR2 SMNVEV (reference sequence). The V end lost 4 bases, the J end lost 2 bases, and 12 bases lay between the germline ends. The CDR3 sequence is CASSWDGGGNQPQHF. CDR3 DNA sequence: TGTGCCAGCAGTTGGGACGGCGGGGGCAATCAGCCCCAGCATTTT.

This clonotype turned up a few times. V and J are TRBV12-3 or TRBV12-4 and TRBJ1-2; 7 bases map to TRBD1. The ends lost 4 bases at V and 6 bases at J; junction bases unmatched: 5. CDR3 length: 13 residues. The CDR3, as DNA: TGTGCCAGCAGTTCAGGGGGGAATGATGGCTACACCTTC. This gives the protein CASSSGGNDGYTF.

This clonotype was seen a handful of times. The V call is TRBV29-1, the J call TRBJ2-3, with D perhaps matching TRBD1 (5 bases). CDR3 length equals 13 residues. Germline lookup yields CDR1 SQVTM and CDR2 ANQGSEA. V was cut by 6 bases and J by 4 bases, with 14 bases left in between. The CDR3 is CSVWTRAADTQYF. CDR3 coding DNA: TGCAGCGTGTGGACAAGGGCAGCAGATACGCAGTATTTT.

The sample holds a few counts of this clonotype. V is TRBV27 and J is TRBJ2-1; TRBD2 agrees at 7 bases. After removal of 5 bases from V and 9 bases from J, the junction contained 13 bases not matched to a gene. CDR1 is MNHEY, CDR2 SMNVEV, per germline (reference sequence). The CDR3 spans 15 residues. CDR3 DNA sequence: TGTGCCAGCAGTCTGGGGGAGGGACTTCTAACTGAGCAGTTCTTC. It codes for CASSLGEGLLTEQFF.

This clonotype occurred a few times. The chain has TRBV7-9 and TRBJ2-6; D remains unclear. Deletions cut 8 bases from V and 2 bases from J, with 10 bases between. CDR3 length: 14 residues. Germline assignment: CDR1 SEHNR and CDR2 FQNEAQ (reference sequence). CDR3 residues: CASLSRPGANVLTF. CDR3 bases: TGTGCCAGCCTCTCTCGTCCTGGGGCCAACGTCCTGACTTTC.

The chain has TRBV7-3 and TRBJ2-7, with D perhaps matching TRBD2 (5 bases). The germline V gene has CDR1 SGHTA and CDR2 FQGTGA. The CDR3 runs to 15 residues. Between the trimmed V and J ends, which lost 5 bases and 7 bases, there was a span of 21 bases. The CDR3 sequence: CASSRGPGGVWEQYF. The CDR3 nucleotides read TGTGCCAGCAGCCGTGGGCCTGGAGGTGTTTGGGAGCAGTACTTC.

This clonotype was detected a few times. V usage is TRBV5-6 and J usage is TRBJ1-5; D is perhaps TRBD1 (5 bases). The CDR3 spans 15 residues. The V and J ends lost 4 bases and 6 bases respectively, with 17 bases between them. Germline CDR1 and CDR2: SGHDT and YYEEEE. The CDR3 region has the DNA TGTGCCAGCAGCCGATCAGGGAGGAGTACTCAGCCCCAGCATTTT. It is translated as CASSRSGRSTQPQHF.